A selection of T cell receptor beta chains follows, all from one sample in a study of cytomegalovirus exposure and HLA in healthy donors. TCRdb keeps only in-frame clones here, not all; method: immunoSEQ multiplex PCR. The sample includes over 55,000 clones, approximately 80% of them seen just once. Sequenced: PBMCs. Every receptor here comes from a male donor in good health and CMV-seronegative. The CDR3 runs from the conserved cysteine through the conserved F or W. The D gene is left open where the match is weak. Clone size is stated in some rows and not others, as once, few, many or a class when expanded.

V,length,size,D,J,CDR3,DNA
TRBV25-1,12,-,-,TRBJ2-7,CASSWVSGEQYF,TGTGCCAGCAGCTGGGTCTCGGGCGAGCAGTACTTC
TRBV9,15,-,TRBD2,TRBJ2-7,CASSATSGGAGEQYF,TGTGCCAGCAGCGCTACTAGCGGGGGGGCCGGTGAGCAGTACTTC
TRBV15,15,-,TRBD1,TRBJ2-1,CATSRAGQGRYEQFF,TGTGCCACCAGCAGGGCGGGACAGGGGCGGTATGAGCAGTTCTTC
TRBV4-3,15,-,TRBD2,TRBJ2-3,CASSQERGGADTQYF,TGCGCCAGCAGCCAAGAACGGGGGGGGGCAGATACGCAGTATTTT
TRBV4-3,15,-,TRBD1,TRBJ2-2,CASSPGTGITGELFF,TGCGCCAGCAGCCCCGGGACAGGGATCACCGGGGAGCTGTTTTTT
TRBV6-6,13,-,-,TRBJ2-5,CASSPGQQETQYF,TGTGCCAGCAGTCCCGGACAGCAAGAGACCCAGTACTTC
TRBV30,14,-,-,TRBJ1-1,CAWSVAQKSGEAFF,TGTGCCTGGAGTGTAGCGCAGAAGAGCGGTGAAGCTTTCTTT
TRBV2,15,-,TRBD1,TRBJ1-3,CASSRGQSSGNTIYF,TGTGCCAGCAGCCGGGGACAGTCCTCTGGAAACACCATATATTTT
TRBV7-2,13,once,-,TRBJ1-6,CASSLGPGQSLHF,TGTGCCAGCAGCTTAGGACCGGGACAAAGCCTCCACTTT
TRBV30,12,-,TRBD1,TRBJ1-2,CAWDETGRGYTF,TGTGCCTGGGATGAGACAGGGAGAGGCTACACCTTC
TRBV7-9,15,once,-,TRBJ2-7,CASSSGDRPVGEQYF,TGTGCCAGCAGCTCCGGTGACAGGCCGGTGGGCGAGCAGTACTTC
TRBV2,13,few,TRBD1,TRBJ2-2,CAGRTGFAGELFF,TGTGCCGGCCGGACAGGGTTCGCCGGGGAGCTGTTTTTT
TRBV29-1,18,-,-,TRBJ2-2,CSVEDIKGGAYSTGELFF,TGCAGCGTTGAAGATATAAAAGGTGGGGCCTATAGCACCGGGGAGCTGTTTTTT
TRBV30,16,few,-,TRBJ2-5,CAWSDNRQHIQETQYF,TGTGCCTGGAGCGACAACCGACAGCATATCCAAGAGACCCAGTACTTC
TRBV27,16,once,TRBD1,TRBJ1-5,CASSRVTGGRDQPQHF,TGTGCCAGCAGCCGCGTGACAGGGGGAAGGGATCAGCCCCAGCATTTT
TRBV11-3,16,-,-,TRBJ1-1,CASSAGGGHRNTEAFF,TGTGCCAGCAGCGCTGGGGGGGGACACCGAAACACTGAAGCTTTCTTT
TRBV4-3,16,-,-,TRBJ2-5,CASSQEGAGLGETQYF,TGCGCCAGCAGCCAAGAGGGGGCAGGGCTGGGGGAGACCCAGTACTTC
TRBV27,13,-,-,TRBJ1-1,CASRGLGNTEAFF,TGTGCCAGCAGGGGGCTAGGGAACACTGAAGCTTTCTTT
TRBV14,18,-,-,TRBJ2-7,CASSQGYGRVSSSYEQYF,TGTGCCAGCAGCCAAGGGTACGGTAGAGTTAGTAGCTCCTACGAGCAGTACTTC
TRBV21-1,17,-,-,TRBJ2-7,CASSKDSRGPSSYEQYF,TGTGCCAGCAGCAAAGACTCGCGGGGACCGTCCTCCTACGAGCAGTACTTC
TRBV27,13,-,-,TRBJ1-5,CASSAQGGQPQHF,TGTGCCAGCAGTGCCCAGGGTGGTCAGCCCCAGCATTTT
TRBV27,14,-,-,TRBJ2-1,CASSPGSSYNEQFF,TGTGCCAGCAGTCCCGGGTCCTCCTACAATGAGCAGTTCTTC
TRBV7-8,15,once,TRBD1,TRBJ2-7,CASSFSWTGEYEQYF,TGTGCCAGCAGCTTCAGCTGGACAGGGGAATACGAGCAGTACTTC
TRBV10-3,17,-,TRBD2,TRBJ2-5,CAISETGTSGGAETQYF,TGTGCCATCAGTGAGACCGGGACTAGCGGGGGGGCTGAGACCCAGTACTTC
TRBV6-5,14,-,-,TRBJ1-2,CASSYSGEDYGYTF,TGTGCCAGCAGTTACTCCGGGGAAGACTATGGCTACACCTTC
TRBV6-6,16,-,-,TRBJ2-3,CASNPSEVTSTDTQYF,TGTGCCAGCAACCCCTCAGAGGTAACTAGCACAGATACGCAGTATTTT
TRBV6-5,13,-,-,TRBJ2-1,CATTQGFYNEQFF,TGTGCCACTACACAGGGTTTCTACAATGAGCAGTTCTTC
TRBV7-2,17,-,-,TRBJ1-3,CASSLAGGARSGNTIYF,TGTGCCAGCAGCTTAGCGGGAGGGGCCCGCTCTGGAAACACCATATATTTT
TRBV7-2,16,-,TRBD2,TRBJ2-3,CASSSGLAGSADTQYF,TGTGCCAGCAGCTCGGGACTAGCGGGGTCGGCAGATACGCAGTATTTT
TRBV9,15,once,TRBD2,TRBJ2-2,CASSVGGGYTGELFF,TGTGCCAGCAGCGTTGGCGGGGGATACACCGGGGAGCTGTTTTTT
TRBV6-5,14,few,-,TRBJ2-7,CASSYSSGPYEQYF,TGTGCCAGCAGTTACTCCAGCGGACCCTACGAGCAGTACTTC
TRBV6-6,16,-,TRBD1,TRBJ1-5,CASLNTGGASNQPQHF,TGTGCCAGCTTAAACACAGGGGGCGCCAGCAATCAGCCCCAGCATTTT
TRBV29-1,15,few,-,TRBJ2-3,CSASFAGQSTDTQYF,TGCAGCGCTAGTTTCGCGGGCCAAAGCACAGATACGCAGTATTTT
TRBV13,13,-,TRBD1,TRBJ1-2,CASSLDRADGYTF,TGTGCCAGCAGCCTGGACAGGGCGGATGGCTACACCTTC
TRBV7-8,17,-,-,TRBJ2-3,CASSLLRGGGSTDTQYF,TGTGCCAGCAGCCTACTGAGGGGCGGGGGCTCCACAGATACGCAGTATTTT
TRBV7-7,13,-,TRBD1,TRBJ1-4,CASSQGVGEKLFF,TGTGCTAGCAGCCAGGGGGTGGGCGAAAAACTGTTTTTT
TRBV6-5,14,-,TRBD1,TRBJ2-7,CASSPGTGKYEQYF,TGTGCCAGCAGCCCCGGGACAGGGAAGTACGAGCAGTACTTC
TRBV12-5,14,-,-,TRBJ2-3,CASGFRGFTDTQYF,TGTGCTAGTGGTTTTCGCGGGTTCACAGATACGCAGTATTTT
TRBV5-4,16,-,-,TRBJ1-4,CASSLGETPRHEKLFF,TGTGCCAGCAGCTTGGGAGAGACCCCTAGACATGAAAAACTGTTTTTT
TRBV27,13,-,-,TRBJ1-1,CASRQGGNTEAFF,TGTGCCAGCAGACAGGGTGGTAACACTGAAGCTTTCTTT
TRBV11-2,14,-,TRBD1,TRBJ2-5,CASSPGQVRETQYF,TGTGCCAGCAGCCCCGGACAGGTTCGAGAGACCCAGTACTTC
TRBV25-1,18,once,TRBD1,TRBJ2-2,CASSALGGQGIYGGELFF,TGTGCCAGCAGTGCCCTCGGGGGACAGGGGATCTATGGCGGGGAGCTGTTTTTT
TRBV7-9,12,-,TRBD1,TRBJ1-6,CASSPNRDRAHF,TGTGCCAGCAGCCCCAACCGGGACAGGGCTCACTTT
TRBV4-2,17,-,TRBD2,TRBJ2-5,CASSQERLAGGGETQYF,TGTGCCAGCAGCCAAGAAAGGCTAGCGGGGGGCGGAGAGACCCAGTACTTC
TRBV7-2,18,-,TRBD1,TRBJ2-6,CASSAPGQLNSGANVLTF,TGTGCCAGCAGCGCACCGGGACAGTTGAACTCTGGGGCCAACGTCCTGACTTTC
TRBV27,14,once,TRBD2,TRBJ2-5,CASTSGGPVETQYF,TGTGCCAGCACCAGCGGGGGGCCGGTTGAGACCCAGTACTTC
TRBV2,13,-,-,TRBJ2-7,CASRASHSYEQYF,TGTGCCAGCAGGGCTAGTCATTCCTACGAGCAGTACTTC
TRBV7-2,14,-,-,TRBJ2-3,CASTAGTSTDTQYF,TGTGCCAGCACCGCCGGGACTAGCACAGATACGCAGTATTTT
TRBV6-5,15,-,TRBD1,TRBJ2-3,CASSYSDRGTDTQYF,TGTGCCAGCAGTTACTCTGACAGGGGAACAGATACGCAGTATTTT
TRBV27,12,-,-,TRBJ1-1,CASSLGGRRAFF,TGTGCCAGCAGTTTGGGGGGGCGGAGGGCTTTCTTT
TRBV6-6,14,-,TRBD1,TRBJ1-2,CASRSTGAFVRYTF,TGTGCCAGCAGGTCGACAGGGGCCTTCGTACGCTACACCTTC
TRBV5-1,13,-,TRBD1,TRBJ2-7,CASSIDRVYEQYF,TGCGCCAGCAGCATCGACAGGGTCTACGAGCAGTACTTC
TRBV10-3,15,few,-,TRBJ1-2,CAISEVLEDNYGYTF,TGTGCCATCAGTGAGGTCCTGGAGGATAACTATGGCTACACCTTC
TRBV13,15,-,-,TRBJ2-7,CASSSGYPSSYEQYF,TGTGCCAGCAGCTCCGGGTACCCGAGCTCCTACGAGCAGTACTTC
TRBV7-7,15,-,TRBD1,TRBJ2-2,CASSPAGTGIGELFF,TGTGCCAGCAGCCCTGCCGGGACAGGGATCGGGGAGCTGTTTTTT
TRBV18,14,-,TRBD1,TRBJ1-1,CASSSTGSNTEAFF,TGTGCCAGCTCATCGACAGGGTCGAACACTGAAGCTTTCTTT
TRBV11-2,13,-,-,TRBJ2-3,CASSYLSTDTQYF,TGTGCCAGCAGCTATCTAAGCACAGATACGCAGTATTTT